This is a list of T cell receptor beta chains from one sample in a study of cytomegalovirus exposure and HLA in healthy donors. Method: immunoSEQ multiplex PCR; TCRdb's copy keeps in-frame clones and lacks some. Among 85,000 to 130,000 clones, about 80% were seen once, and the ten largest hold around 4%. Sequencing was performed on PBMCs. The receptor source for this set is a female donor in good health and CMV-seropositive. CDR3s include the opening cysteine and the closing phenylalanine or tryptophan. Fields, in order: V gene, D gene, J gene, clone size, CDR3 DNA, CDR3 protein. The D gene is left open where the match is weak. Clone size is shown for a subset of rows, as once, few, many or a class of expanded clone.

V: TRBV10-3
D: TRBD1
J: TRBJ2-7
size: once
DNA: TGTGCCATCAGCCCGGGACAGGGGTCCCGGACGCAGTACTTC
CDR3: CAISPGQGSRTQYF

V: TRBV10-2
D: -
J: TRBJ1-2
size: -
DNA: TGCGCCAGCACTTCGGGGGGCCGCCATGGCTACACCTTC
CDR3: CASTSGGRHGYTF

V: TRBV7-6
D: -
J: TRBJ2-1
size: -
DNA: TGTGCCAGCAGCCCAGCGGGTTACAATGAGCAGTTCTTC
CDR3: CASSPAGYNEQFF

V: TRBV27
D: TRBD1
J: TRBJ2-7
size: -
DNA: TGTGCCAGCAGGCCGGGACAGGGTGGCCACGAGCAGTACTTC
CDR3: CASRPGQGGHEQYF

V: TRBV6-1
D: TRBD1
J: TRBJ1-6
size: -
DNA: TGTGCCAGCAGCCCAACACAGGGGACTTATTCACCCCTCCACTTT
CDR3: CASSPTQGTYSPLHF

V: TRBV9
D: TRBD2
J: TRBJ2-3
size: -
DNA: TGTGCCAGCAGCGTAGAACTAGCGAGCACAGATACGCAGTATTTT
CDR3: CASSVELASTDTQYF

V: TRBV5-1
D: -
J: TRBJ2-1
size: -
DNA: TGCGCCAGCAGCTTTGGGTTCGGGGTAAATGAGCAGTTCTTC
CDR3: CASSFGFGVNEQFF

V: TRBV18
D: TRBD2
J: TRBJ2-1
size: -
DNA: TGTGCCAGCTCCCCCACTAGCGGTCCAAACAATGAGCAGTTCTTC
CDR3: CASSPTSGPNNEQFF

V: TRBV5-6
D: -
J: TRBJ2-1
size: -
DNA: TGTGCCAGCACCGAACAGGGGAGGAATGAGCAGTTCTTC
CDR3: CASTEQGRNEQFF

V: TRBV4-2
D: -
J: TRBJ2-3
size: -
DNA: TGTGCCAGCAGCCAAGACTCGGGACTCCGGCAGGATACGCAGTATTTT
CDR3: CASSQDSGLRQDTQYF

V: TRBV29-1
D: -
J: TRBJ1-1
size: -
DNA: TGCAGCGTTGGGGAGACGGTGAACACTGAAGCTTTCTTT
CDR3: CSVGETVNTEAFF

V: TRBV9
D: TRBD2
J: TRBJ2-3
size: few
DNA: TGTGCCAGCAGCGCGCGGGGGGGCGAGACAGATACGCAGTATTTT
CDR3: CASSARGGETDTQYF

V: TRBV5-1
D: TRBD2
J: TRBJ2-7
size: -
DNA: TGCGCCAGCAGCTTGGGGGCTAGCGGGATGGTGGGTTCCGACGAGCAGTACTTC
CDR3: CASSLGASGMVGSDEQYF

V: TRBV7-9
D: -
J: TRBJ1-1
size: -
DNA: TGTGCCAGCAGCTTAGACCCTAGGGGTTTCCACACTGAAGCTTTCTTT
CDR3: CASSLDPRGFHTEAFF

V: TRBV11-2
D: -
J: TRBJ2-3
size: -
DNA: TGTGCCAGCAGCCCTTTGGCTAGCACAGATACGCAGTATTTT
CDR3: CASSPLASTDTQYF

V: TRBV7-9
D: TRBD2
J: TRBJ2-2
size: few
DNA: TGTGCCAGCAGCTTAGTATGGGGACTAGCGGGTTCCACCGGGGAGCTGTTTTTT
CDR3: CASSLVWGLAGSTGELFF

V: TRBV11-2
D: TRBD2
J: TRBJ2-7
size: few
DNA: TGTGCCAGCGGCCGGACTAGCGGGAGCTACGAGCAGTACTTC
CDR3: CASGRTSGSYEQYF

V: TRBV27
D: TRBD2
J: TRBJ2-5
size: once
DNA: TGTGCCAGCCTCCCCGTAGCGGGGGGCAACCTCATAGCCCTTGGGTCCCAGTACTTC
CDR3: CASLPVAGGNLIALGSQYF

V: TRBV5-5
D: -
J: TRBJ1-5
size: -
DNA: TGTGCCAGCAGCCTTACAGGGTATAGCAATCAGCCCCAGCATTTT
CDR3: CASSLTGYSNQPQHF

V: TRBV19
D: -
J: TRBJ1-2
size: -
DNA: TGTGCCAGTAAATGGGGCAACGATGGCTACACCTTC
CDR3: CASKWGNDGYTF

V: TRBV7-7
D: -
J: TRBJ2-7
size: -
DNA: TGTGCCAGCAGCTCCGCGGACAGTCCCTACGAGCAGTACTTC
CDR3: CASSSADSPYEQYF

V: TRBV4-2
D: -
J: TRBJ1-2
size: -
DNA: TGTGCCAGCAGCCTCGACGGGGAAGGGAACTATGGCTACACCTTC
CDR3: CASSLDGEGNYGYTF

V: TRBV18
D: -
J: TRBJ2-5
size: -
DNA: TGTGCCAGCTCACCCGAGGAGACCCAGTACTTC
CDR3: CASSPEETQYF

V: TRBV25-1
D: -
J: TRBJ2-7
size: -
DNA: TGTGCCAGCAGTGAATGGGCCAGTCCGCAGTACTTC
CDR3: CASSEWASPQYF

V: TRBV29-1
D: -
J: TRBJ2-1
size: once
DNA: TGCAGTGCTGGCCCAAAGCCAGGAAGCTATGAGCAGTTCTTC
CDR3: CSAGPKPGSYEQFF

V: TRBV5-4
D: -
J: TRBJ2-5
size: -
DNA: TGTGCCAGCAGCATCGACATCCAAGAGACCCAGTACTTC
CDR3: CASSIDIQETQYF

V: TRBV5-1
D: -
J: TRBJ2-7
size: -
DNA: TGCGCCAGCAGCTTCGCCGGGGGCGAGCAGTACTTC
CDR3: CASSFAGGEQYF

V: TRBV11-3
D: -
J: TRBJ1-5
size: once
DNA: TGTGCCAGCAGCTTACCATCGGGGAGACGCCGGCCCAGCAATCAGCCCCAGCATTTT
CDR3: CASSLPSGRRRPSNQPQHF

V: TRBV2
D: TRBD2
J: TRBJ2-1
size: -
DNA: TGTGCCAGCAGCCGACTAGCGGGGGGCTACAATGAGCAGTTCTTC
CDR3: CASSRLAGGYNEQFF

V: TRBV11-2
D: TRBD1
J: TRBJ1-4
size: -
DNA: TGTGCCAGCAGCTTCGACAGGGTCACTAATGAAAAACTGTTTTTT
CDR3: CASSFDRVTNEKLFF

V: TRBV7-6
D: -
J: TRBJ2-3
size: -
DNA: TGTGCCAGCAGCTCCACATCAAGCGGGCCACGCACAGATACGCAGTATTTT
CDR3: CASSSTSSGPRTDTQYF

V: TRBV2
D: TRBD1
J: TRBJ2-2
size: -
DNA: TGTGCCAGCCGACAGGGGGACCACACCGGGGAGCTGTTTTTT
CDR3: CASRQGDHTGELFF

V: TRBV7-9
D: -
J: TRBJ1-2
size: -
DNA: TGTGCCAGCAGCCCGGACAGCTATGGCTACACCTTC
CDR3: CASSPDSYGYTF

V: TRBV18
D: TRBD2
J: TRBJ2-1
size: -
DNA: TGTGCCAGCTCACCGCAAGGGACTAGCGGGAGTTCCTACAATGAGCAGTTCTTC
CDR3: CASSPQGTSGSSYNEQFF

V: TRBV6-6
D: -
J: TRBJ2-7
size: -
DNA: TGTGCCAGCAGTTCCCCCCGCGAGCAGTACTTC
CDR3: CASSSPREQYF

V: TRBV5-6
D: TRBD2
J: TRBJ2-1
size: -
DNA: TGTGCCAGCAGCTTCCGGGGTAAAGGAGCGGGAACCGATGAGCAGTTCTTC
CDR3: CASSFRGKGAGTDEQFF

V: TRBV5-4
D: TRBD1
J: TRBJ2-7
size: -
DNA: TGTGCCAGCAGCCCGCCCGGACAGGGGACCTACGAGCAGTACTTC
CDR3: CASSPPGQGTYEQYF

V: TRBV5-5
D: TRBD1
J: TRBJ2-2
size: -
DNA: TGTGCCAGCATAGAAAGACAGGGAAACACCGGGGAGCTGTTTTTT
CDR3: CASIERQGNTGELFF

V: TRBV6-5
D: -
J: TRBJ1-1
size: -
DNA: TGTGCCAGCAGAGGTCGGGACACTGAAGCTTTCTTT
CDR3: CASRGRDTEAFF

V: TRBV5-6
D: -
J: TRBJ2-6
size: -
DNA: TGTGCCAGCAGCCCCCGGACAGGGGCCAACGTCCTGACTTTC
CDR3: CASSPRTGANVLTF

V: TRBV5-1
D: TRBD1
J: TRBJ1-6
size: few
DNA: TGCGCCAGCAGCAGCATGACAGGGGCACCCCTCCACTTT
CDR3: CASSSMTGAPLHF

V: TRBV5-6
D: -
J: TRBJ2-5
size: -
DNA: TGTGCCAGCAGCTTGGGGGCAACGGAGACCCAGTACTTC
CDR3: CASSLGATETQYF

V: TRBV15
D: TRBD1
J: TRBJ2-7
size: -
DNA: TGTGCCACCAGCTTACGGACCGGGACAGGGGCTTGCTACGAGCAGTACTTC
CDR3: CATSLRTGTGACYEQYF

V: TRBV5-4
D: -
J: TRBJ1-3
size: -
DNA: TGTGCCAGCAGCTTGGATCCAATCTCTGGAAACACCATATATTTT
CDR3: CASSLDPISGNTIYF

V: TRBV5-1
D: TRBD1
J: TRBJ2-1
size: -
DNA: TGCGCCAGCAGCCCCTACGGGACAGAGAACGATGAGCAGTTCTTC
CDR3: CASSPYGTENDEQFF

V: TRBV5-1
D: -
J: TRBJ2-2
size: -
DNA: TGCGCCAGCAGCCCGACAGTCACCGGGGAGCTGTTTTTT
CDR3: CASSPTVTGELFF

V: TRBV7-9
D: -
J: TRBJ1-5
size: -
DNA: TGTGCCAGCAGCCGCGCGGAGAGCAATCAGCCCCAGCATTTT
CDR3: CASSRAESNQPQHF

V: TRBV10-1
D: TRBD2
J: TRBJ2-1
size: -
DNA: TGCGCCAGCAGTGCTAGCGGGGGGGCATCATACAATGAGCAGTTCTTC
CDR3: CASSASGGASYNEQFF

V: TRBV4-2
D: TRBD2
J: TRBJ2-7
size: -
DNA: TGTGCCAGCAGCCAAGATCGGGCGGGGGACCTCTACGAGCAGTACTTC
CDR3: CASSQDRAGDLYEQYF

V: TRBV30
D: TRBD1
J: TRBJ2-5
size: -
DNA: TGTGCCTGGAGTGTAATAGGGGGCGACGGCCGACAGTACTTC
CDR3: CAWSVIGGDGRQYF

V: TRBV6-1
D: -
J: TRBJ1-4
size: -
DNA: TGTGCCAGCAGGGTCCAGGGGCTGATCGAAAAACTGTTTTTT
CDR3: CASRVQGLIEKLFF

V: TRBV9
D: -
J: TRBJ2-3
size: -
DNA: TGTGCCAGCAGCGTAGAAGTAGCACCGGGTACTACGCAGTATTTT
CDR3: CASSVEVAPGTTQYF

V: TRBV5-8
D: TRBD1
J: TRBJ2-7
size: -
DNA: TGTGCCAGCGGGGTAGGGACAGGGGTCTCCTACGAGCAGTACTTC
CDR3: CASGVGTGVSYEQYF